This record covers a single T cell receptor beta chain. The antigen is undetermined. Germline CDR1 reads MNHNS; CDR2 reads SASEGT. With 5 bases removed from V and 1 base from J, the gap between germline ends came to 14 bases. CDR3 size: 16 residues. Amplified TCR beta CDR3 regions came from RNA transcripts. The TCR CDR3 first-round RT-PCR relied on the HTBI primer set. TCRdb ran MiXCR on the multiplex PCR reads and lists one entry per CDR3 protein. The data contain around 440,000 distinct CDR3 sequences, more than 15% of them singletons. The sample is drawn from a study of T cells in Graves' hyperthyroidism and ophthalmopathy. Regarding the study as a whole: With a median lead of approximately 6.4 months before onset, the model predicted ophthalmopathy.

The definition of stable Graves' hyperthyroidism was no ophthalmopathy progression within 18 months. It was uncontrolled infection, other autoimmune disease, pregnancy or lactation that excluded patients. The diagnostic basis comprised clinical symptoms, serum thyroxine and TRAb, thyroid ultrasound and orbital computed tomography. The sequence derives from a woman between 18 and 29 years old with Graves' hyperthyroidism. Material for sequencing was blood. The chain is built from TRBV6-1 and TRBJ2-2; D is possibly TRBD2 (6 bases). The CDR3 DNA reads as TGTGCCAGCAGTAACATGGCGGGAAGGAACACCGGGGAGCTGTTTTTT. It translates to CASSNMAGRNTGELFF.